Below, one T cell receptor (beta chain) is given with its context. The antigen is not known. This CDR3 comprises 11 residues. Trimming removed 10 bases at V and 5 bases at J, with 12 bases between. The germline gives CDR1 MNHNY, CDR2 SVGAGI (reference sequence). The protocol was immunoSEQ multiplex PCR, while the TCRdb copy is restricted to in-frame clones and leaves out a portion. The sample lists more than 70,000 clones, roughly 80% occurring once. The sample comes from a study of graft-versus-host responses after intestinal transplantation. The overall study: Grafts were multivisceral, liver-intestinal, or isolated intestinal. Whole-study results and caveats: GvH clone levels peaked in circulation, and this peak was associated with early post-transplant HvG declines. Detected in recipient marrow were GvH clones, some of which were first observed in ileum or blood. Those patients showing graft-donor T cell macrochimerism displayed high graft-versus-host to host-versus-graft clonal ratios in allografts.

This receptor was obtained from a human donor who received an intestinal transplant. The chain couples TRBV6-6 to TRBJ2-7; possibly TRBD1 for D (6 bases). The sequencing used unstimulated CD4+ T cells sorted from spleen or lymph node cells, collected before intestinal transplant. In DNA, the CDR3 is TGTGCCACGGGCAGGGGCAACGAGCAGTACTTC. Amino acid sequence: CATGRGNEQYF.